These 7 T cell receptor beta chains originate from one sample sequenced in a study of graft-versus-host responses after intestinal transplantation. Sequencing was performed with immunoSEQ multiplex PCR; in TCRdb, only in-frame clones are kept and a portion is missing. The table lists 85,000 to 90,000 clones, roughly 92% of them singletons. No antigens are known for them. The starting material was unstimulated CD4+ T cells sorted from spleen or lymph node cells, obtained before intestinal transplant. The receptors shown here come from a human donor who received an intestinal transplant.

The chain carries TRBV6-5 and TRBJ1-4; D is possibly TRBD1 (5 bases). Trimming stripped 1 base from V and 4 bases from J, with 13 bases between. This CDR3 region has 16 residues. The germline V gene has CDR1 MNHEY and CDR2 SVGAGI. Written as DNA, the CDR3 is TGTGCCAGCAGTTACTTCGGGGCAACCCTTAATGAAAAACTGTTTTTT. It encodes CASSYFGATLNEKLFF.

This clone appeared a single time. The J gene is TRBJ2-2, the V gene TRBV10-3, with 7 positions matching TRBD1. Germline loops: CDR1 ENHRY, CDR2 SYGVKD. The length of the CDR3 is 16 residues. The J segment lost 1 base and the V segment lost 6 bases, leaving 8 bases of the junction unmatched. The CDR3 loop reads CAIRGVDRENTGELFF. The DNA for the CDR3 is TGTGCCATCAGGGGCGTTGACAGGGAGAACACCGGGGAGCTGTTTTTT.

This chain connects TRBV6-6 to TRBJ1-5, with D possibly being TRBD1 (5 bases). The CDR3 is 13 amino acids. In germline, CDR1 is MNHNY, CDR2 SVGAGI (reference sequence). V was trimmed by 10 bases and J by 1 base, leaving 11 bases between them. Here the CDR3 reads CATKWDSNQPQHF. The CDR3 region has the DNA TGTGCCACCAAGTGGGACAGCAATCAGCCCCAGCATTTT.

The rearrangement links TRBV5-1 to TRBJ1-3, with D tentatively TRBD1 (6 bases). The CDR3 runs to 16 residues. Germline assignment: CDR1 SGHRS and CDR2 YFSETQ. Trimming removed 0 bases from V and 3 bases from J, with 13 bases in between. CDR3 sequence reads: CASSLAQGGSGNTIYF. CDR3 coding DNA: TGCGCCAGCAGCTTGGCACAGGGAGGAAGTGGAAACACCATATATTTT.

The V and J genes are TRBV5-6 and TRBJ1-2, with 7 bases aligning to TRBD1. The CDR3 extends over 14 amino acids. Germline V gene sequence: CDR1 SGHDT, CDR2 YYEEEE. Trimming at V came to 5 bases and at J to 6 bases, leaving 10 bases not matched to a gene. CDR3 DNA: TGTGCCAGCAGGACGGACAGGCAACCCCATGGCTACACCTTC. It yields the protein CASRTDRQPHGYTF.

The genes are TRBV30 and TRBJ2-1, with D perhaps matching TRBD2 (5 bases). Germline V gene data show CDR1 as GTSNPN and CDR2 as SVGIG (reference sequence). V was clipped by 1 base and J by 0 bases, with 16 bases between them. This CDR3 has 17 residues. CDR3 in DNA: TGTGCCTGGAGTGGCCAAGGGAGCGGAACCTCCTACAATGAGCAGTTCTTC. Its translation is CAWSGQGSGTSYNEQFF.

Only one count was recorded for this clone. The chain uses TRBV5-4 and TRBJ2-5; D is possibly TRBD2 (5 bases). Germline CDR1 is SGHNT and CDR2 is YYREEE (reference sequence). V was shortened by 1 base and J by 3 bases, with 7 bases between the two germline ends. This CDR3 has 13 amino acids. The CDR3 protein is CASSLRGEETQYF. CDR3 DNA: TGTGCCAGCAGCTTGCGGGGTGAAGAGACCCAGTACTTC.